These T cell receptor beta chains were read from a single sample in a study of shared clonotypes between healthy human individuals. Clones were read by immunoSEQ multiplex PCR, and TCRdb kept only the in-frame ones, dropping some. The sample includes about 980,000 clones, 76% seen only once; the top ten take approximately 1.5%. Sequencing input: memory CD4+ T cells sorted from blood. These receptors all come from a man younger than 35 in good health. CDR3s include the opening cysteine and the closing phenylalanine or tryptophan. D genes are given only for firm matches. Size tells how often a clone was seen (once, few, many) or the class of an expanded clone, and some rows leave it out.

abundance	v_gene	d_gene	j_gene	CDR3aa	CDR3nt
-	TRBV27	TRBD1	TRBJ2-7	CASTNPSGQGPYEQYF	TGTGCCAGCACCAACCCTTCAGGACAGGGGCCCTACGAGCAGTACTTC
-	TRBV19	-	TRBJ1-5	CASSEGQLQPQHF	TGTGCCAGTAGCGAGGGGCAGTTGCAGCCCCAGCATTTT
-	TRBV7-9	TRBD2	TRBJ2-1	CASSSGLAGPYNEQFF	TGTGCCAGCAGCTCCGGACTAGCGGGGCCCTACAATGAGCAGTTCTTC
-	TRBV6-6	-	TRBJ1-4	CASKGTGGEKLFF	TGTGCCAGCAAAGGGACGGGAGGCGAAAAACTGTTTTTT
-	TRBV27	-	TRBJ2-7	CASSFRGETYEQYF	TGTGCCAGCAGTTTTCGTGGGGAGACCTACGAGCAGTACTTC
-	TRBV30	-	TRBJ2-2	CAWSVGTNTGELFF	TGTGCCTGGAGTGTTGGGACCAACACCGGGGAGCTGTTTTTT
-	TRBV9	-	TRBJ1-4	CASSVVSFGTYNEKLFF	TGTGCCAGCAGCGTAGTAAGTTTTGGGACGTACAATGAAAAACTGTTTTTT
-	TRBV19	TRBD2	TRBJ2-7	CASSIELAGGYEQYF	TGTGCCAGTAGTATAGAACTAGCGGGGGGATACGAGCAGTACTTC
-	TRBV30	TRBD1	TRBJ1-6	CACKLGQRNNSPLHF	TGTGCCTGCAAGCTGGGACAGAGAAATAATTCACCCCTCCACTTT
once	TRBV28	TRBD1	TRBJ1-2	CASSLDRGYGYTF	TGTGCCAGCAGTTTAGACAGGGGCTATGGCTACACCTTC
-	TRBV7-9	-	TRBJ2-3	CASSFGGPSTDTQYF	TGTGCCAGCAGCTTCGGGGGGCCTAGCACAGATACGCAGTATTTT
once	TRBV10-3	-	TRBJ1-4	CAISSPGQNEKLFF	TGTGCCATCAGTTCGCCGGGACAAAATGAAAAACTGTTTTTT
-	TRBV25-1	-	TRBJ2-7	CASLSFNEQYF	TGTGCCAGCCTGTCCTTTAACGAGCAGTACTTC
-	TRBV5-4	-	TRBJ2-5	CASSFYGRQETQYF	TGTGCCAGCAGCTTTTATGGCAGGCAAGAGACCCAGTACTTC
-	TRBV19	-	TRBJ1-1	CASSMQGTTEAFF	TGTGCCAGTAGTATGCAGGGGACCACTGAAGCTTTCTTT
-	TRBV5-6	-	TRBJ1-5	CASSLRPDSNQPQHF	TGTGCCAGCAGCTTAAGGCCGGATAGCAATCAGCCCCAGCATTTT